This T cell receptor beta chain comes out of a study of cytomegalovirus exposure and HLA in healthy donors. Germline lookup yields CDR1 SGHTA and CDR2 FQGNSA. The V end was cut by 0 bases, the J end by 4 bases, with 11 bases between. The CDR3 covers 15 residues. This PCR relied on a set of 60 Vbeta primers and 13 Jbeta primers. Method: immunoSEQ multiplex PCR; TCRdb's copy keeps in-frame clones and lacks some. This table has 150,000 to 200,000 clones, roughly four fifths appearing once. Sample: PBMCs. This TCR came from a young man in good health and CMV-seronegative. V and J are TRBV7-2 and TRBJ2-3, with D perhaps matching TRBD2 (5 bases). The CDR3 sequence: CASSLAPLASDTQYF. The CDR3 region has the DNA TGTGCCAGCAGCTTAGCTCCGCTAGCCTCAGATACGCAGTATTTT.